These T cell receptor beta chains were read from a single sample in a study of blood T cells in healthy people across ages. TCRdb used MiXCR to reprocess the 5' RACE reads, holding one entry per CDR3 protein. This table holds approximately 780,000 distinct CDR3 sequences, under 30% found once. This same sample was also taken into another study, of T cells of mothers and their children.

Sequencing was performed on blood. Receptors originate from a boy between 10 and 17 years old in good health. Both conserved end residues are trimmed from each CDR3. The order of the fields is J gene, CDR3 length, D gene, V gene, CDR3 protein. The D gene is left open where the match is weak.

>TRBJ2-5|13|.|TRBV14
ASSQGFGRSETQY
>.|11|TRBD1|TRBV20-1
SAAGTGGDEQF
>TRBJ2-1|13|.|TRBV2
ASRHRVPPYNEQF
>.|13|TRBD1|TRBV5-1
ASSLEGTADNEQF
>TRBJ1-6|13|TRBD1|TRBV30
AWRRRDRDNSPLH
>TRBJ1-1|11|.|TRBV5-1
ASSSQEGTEAF
>TRBJ2-5|12|.|TRBV12-3/TRBV12-4
ASSMEGARETQY
>TRBJ2-5|12|TRBD2|TRBV18
ASSPGTNPETQY
>TRBJ2-5|13|.|TRBV9
ASSLSPRADETQY
>.|13|.|TRBV12-5
ASGLANGWAYEQY
>TRBJ2-7|11|.|TRBV10-1
ASSELVADEQY
>TRBJ2-5|13|.|TRBV7-8
ASSSDWGPGETQY
>TRBJ1-2|12|TRBD1|TRBV29-1
SVEGTGGDYGYT
>TRBJ2-7|11|.|TRBV20-1
SAMRGSSYEQY
>.|11|TRBD2|TRBV20-1
SFSGVKVETQY
>TRBJ2-7|9|.|TRBV7-9
ASSPSRQQY
>TRBJ2-1|14|.|TRBV4-1
ASSQVPLQSYNEQF
>.|11|.|TRBV3-1
ASSQGTFNEQF
>TRBJ1-1|14|TRBD1|TRBV7-3
ASGLSGTGRNTEAF
>TRBJ2-6|14|TRBD1|TRBV28
ASRMDRVNGANVLT
>TRBJ1-5|11|TRBD1|TRBV12-3/TRBV12-4
ASRTGAGQPQH
>TRBJ1-2|15|TRBD1|TRBV12-3/TRBV12-4
ASRGPGQGTTNYGYT
>TRBJ2-3|13|.|TRBV27
ASSLTPTGDDTQY